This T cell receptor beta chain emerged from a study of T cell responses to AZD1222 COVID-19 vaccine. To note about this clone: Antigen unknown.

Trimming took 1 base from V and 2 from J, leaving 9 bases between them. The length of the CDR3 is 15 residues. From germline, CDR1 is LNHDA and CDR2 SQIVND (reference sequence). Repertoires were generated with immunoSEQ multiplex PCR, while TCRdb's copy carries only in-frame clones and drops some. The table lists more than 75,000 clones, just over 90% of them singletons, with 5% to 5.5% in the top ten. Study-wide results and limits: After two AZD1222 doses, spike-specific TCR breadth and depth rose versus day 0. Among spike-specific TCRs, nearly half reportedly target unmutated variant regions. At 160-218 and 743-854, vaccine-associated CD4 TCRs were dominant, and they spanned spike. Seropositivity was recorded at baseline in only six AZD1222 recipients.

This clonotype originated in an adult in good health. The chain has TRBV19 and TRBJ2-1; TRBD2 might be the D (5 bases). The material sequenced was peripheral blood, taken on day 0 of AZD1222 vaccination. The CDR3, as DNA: TGTGCCAGTAGTATAGGAGCGGCTGCCTACAATGAGCAGTTCTTC. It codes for CASSIGAAAYNEQFF.